This section outlines one TCR beta chain sequence together with its context. This clonotype occurred many times. No cognate antigen has been identified for it. Base qualities are missing; no much larger clone stands one base away. Read against the paper, the sample's treatment or condition label means: allogeneic hematopoietic cell transplantation with graft depleted of TCRalphabeta T cells and CD19 B cells. TCRalphabeta/CD19-depleted allogeneic hematopoietic cell grafts were given to the transplant recipients, all of whom were children. The library was generated by PCR. Sequencer: Illumina HiSeq 2500. To normalize quantification of the TCRbeta repertoire, the TCR libraries were built with molecular barcoding that relied on unique molecular identifiers. TCRdb applied fastp at Q25 and MiXCR to the public reads, then kept only in-frame beta chains. Each CDR3 protein appears once, grouped with its most common genes and DNA. In this sample the table shows about 110,000 distinct CDR3 sequences, about 23% of which occur a single time. Of the sample, about 10% falls within the top ten clones.

These data are taken from a study of T-cell reconstitution after alpha-beta-depleted transplantation in children (dated by TCRdb to about 2016). Context from the whole study: T-cell immune reconstitution after TCRalphabeta/CD19-depleted allogeneic hematopoietic cell transplantation in children was quantitatively tracked in the study by means of TCR repertoire profiling. Findings and caveats that apply to the study as a whole: In some patients, high TCRbeta diversity at day 60 was attributed to recipient T cells and intrathymic progenitors that had survived conditioning. The apparently early alphabetaT-cell count recovery about two months after transplant was reportedly dependent on only several hundred rapidly expanded clones derived from non-depleted graft cells. Over subsequent months, a decline in hyperexpanded clone frequencies was noted, and after one year, T-cell counts and TCRbeta diversity were mostly ascribed to newly produced T cells.

From cysteine to phenylalanine, the CDR3 is 15 amino acids long. The retained sequence is limited to the CDR3, 45 bases, with the frame set at the first base. From V the trimming removes 7 bases and from J it removes 3 bases, while the gene matches leave 12 bases of the junction unaccounted for. Sequencing used PBMCs, mostly from graft donor cells, obtained 180 days after TCRalphabeta/CD19-depleted stem cell transplant. The V and J segments used are TRBV23-1 and TRBJ2-7, and 7 junction bases match TRBD1. TRBV23-1 is sorted into the ORF group, with uncertain function. The origin of this receptor is a male patient between 2 and 10 years old who had a stem cell transplant for chronic granulomatous disease, so the T cells may come from the graft donor. Here is the DNA: TGCGCCAGCACACTGAGGGGGCAAGTAAACTACGAGCAGTACTTC. Its product reads: CASTLRGQVNYEQYF.